The 3 T cell receptor beta chains presented below share a single source sample, sequenced in a study of T-cell memory formation after mild COVID-19. TCRdb fed the 5' RACE reads into MiXCR, producing one record per CDR3 protein. Of 50,000 or so distinct CDR3 sequences listed, over 9% were seen once; the top ten hold 10% to 15%. Sample: PBMCs or a T cell subset sorted from them (not recorded which). The receptors originated from an adult woman who had mild COVID-19 (a few samples of this study predate the infection). Cell type and time point are not known.

The chain is built from TRBV20-1 and TRBJ2-3; D is unresolved. Trimming stripped 8 bases from V and 9 bases from J, with 12 bases between. This CDR3 contains 10 residues. Looked up from germline, CDR1 is DFQATT and CDR2 is SNEGSKA (reference sequence). The CDR3 DNA reads as TGCAGTTCAATAGAGACGACGCAGTATTTT. Encoded protein: CSSIETTQYF.

CDR3 region: CSAGRGRARDTQYF. The CDR3, as DNA: TGCAGCGCGGGGAGAGGGAGGGCCCGGGATACGCAGTATTTT. The V and J genes are TRBV29-1 and TRBJ2-3, with 7 bases that match TRBD2. V lost 7 bases and J lost 6; bases outside the gene matches: 13. The germline gives CDR1 SQVTM, CDR2 ANQGSEA. The CDR3 contains 14 residues.

This clonotype was counted ten times or more. The rearrangement uses TRBV6-5 and TRBJ1-2; TRBD1 is a possible D gene (5 bases). Germline V gene data show CDR1 as MNHEY and CDR2 as SVGAGI. Between the trimmed V and J ends, which lost 7 bases and 7 bases, there was a span of 16 bases. This CDR3 has 13 residues. As DNA, the CDR3 is TGTGCCAGCACCTCCGGGCCAAGGGGTGGCTACACCTTC. This sequence encodes CASTSGPRGGYTF.